This passage covers 25 T cell receptor beta chains from one sample sequenced in a study of blood T cell repertoires in COVID-19. Repertoires were generated with immunoSEQ multiplex PCR, while TCRdb's copy carries only in-frame clones and drops some. The table has about 330,000 clones, around 90% seen once. What was sequenced was peripheral blood. These receptors were taken from a man aged 30-40 years with COVID-19, enrolled during active disease.

The chain joins TRBV18 to TRBJ2-5; D is undetermined. The ends were cut back, 4 bases at V and 5 bases at J, with 11 bases in the middle. Germline loops: CDR1 KGHSH, CDR2 LQKENI. This CDR3 is built from 13 residues. This CDR3 reads CASSQTLMETQYF. CDR3 nucleotides: TGTGCCAGCTCACAGACTCTGATGGAGACCCAGTACTTC.

The J gene is TRBJ2-7, the V gene TRBV7-8; D might be TRBD2 (6 bases). This CDR3 is built from 17 residues. The V gene lost 1 base and the J gene lost 6 bases, with 22 bases spanning the gap. Germline V gene data show CDR1 as SGHVS and CDR2 as FQNEAQ. This CDR3 is CASSLDSHGTYRPEQYF. The CDR3 nucleotides read TGTGCCAGCAGCTTAGATTCACATGGGACTTACCGACCCGAGCAGTACTTC.

The chain recombines TRBV19 with TRBJ1-1; D possibly corresponds to TRBD1 (5 bases). In germline, CDR1 is LNHDA, CDR2 SQIVND (reference sequence). V was clipped by 5 bases and J by 0 bases, with 13 bases between them. The CDR3 spans 15 residues. In DNA form, the CDR3 reads TGTGCCAGTAGTTCATCGGGACTTTTGAACACTGAAGCTTTCTTT. Its protein product is CASSSSGLLNTEAFF.

The genes are TRBV5-5 and TRBJ1-2; perhaps TRBD1 as D (5 bases). Germline V gene sequence: CDR1 SGHKS, CDR2 YYEKEE (reference sequence). Deletions cut 2 bases from V and 6 bases from J, with 17 bases between. This CDR3 spans 15 amino acids. The CDR3 bases are TGTGCCAGCAGCTTAATGACTGGACATGGAGATGGCTACACCTTC. Protein product: CASSLMTGHGDGYTF. Using reference TRBV5-5 and TRBJ1-2 for the parts outside the CDR3, the full variable domain is DAGVTQSPTHLIKTRGQQVTLRCSPISGHKSVSWYQQVLGQGPQFIFQYYEKEERGRGNFPDRFSARQFPNYSSELNVNALLLGDSALYLCASSLMTGHGDGYTFGSGTRLTVV.

This chain uses TRBV7-2 with TRBJ1-5, with D possibly matching TRBD1 (5 bases). Germline V gene sequence: CDR1 SGHTA, CDR2 FQGNSA. The ends were cut back, 1 base at V and 5 bases at J, with 12 bases in the middle. The CDR3 sequence is 15 residues long. In DNA, the CDR3 is TGTGCCAGCAGCTTAGACGGGGGGGAGGATCAGCCCCAGCATTTT. Translation: CASSLDGGEDQPQHF.

This rearrangement joins TRBV7-9 to TRBJ2-5; maybe TRBD1 (6 bases). The CDR3 loop spans 14 amino acids. Germline lookup yields CDR1 SEHNR and CDR2 FQNEAQ (reference sequence). Trimming removed 4 bases at V and 4 bases at J, with 13 bases between. The CDR3 here is CASSSRQEVETQYF. In DNA, the CDR3 is TGTGCCAGCAGCTCCAGACAGGAGGTAGAGACCCAGTACTTC.

V is TRBV27 and J is TRBJ1-1; no definite D call. The CDR3 has 15 residues. Germline V gene data show CDR1 as MNHEY and CDR2 as SMNVEV (reference sequence). V lost 4 bases, J lost 1 base, and 13 bases lay in between. CDR3 protein: CASSSRVGGNTEAFF. The CDR3 region has the DNA TGTGCCAGCAGTTCCCGGGTCGGCGGGAACACTGAAGCTTTCTTT.

The chain links TRBV5-6 to TRBJ2-7; 7 bases map to TRBD1. The trim removed 3 bases at V and 1 base at J, leaving 4 bases unmatched. The CDR3 extends over 14 amino acids. Germline values: CDR1 SGHDT, CDR2 YYEEEE. In nucleotides, the CDR3 is TGTGCCAGCAGCTCATTGACAGGGTCCTACGAGCAGTACTTC. It translates to CASSSLTGSYEQYF.

V and J are TRBV5-1 and TRBJ1-1; TRBD1 matches at 8 bases. Germline V lookup: CDR1 SGHRS, CDR2 YFSETQ. V gave up 5 bases and J gave up 1 base; unmatched junction bases: 4. This CDR3 has 14 amino acids. CDR3 sequence reads: CASSSGTGNTEAFF. CDR3 nucleotide sequence: TGCGCCAGCAGTTCCGGGACAGGGAACACTGAAGCTTTCTTT.

The CDR3 region has the DNA TGTGCCAGCTCACCACCGGGGGGTAGCGAGCAGTACTTC. Translated, it gives CASSPPGGSEQYF. The chain uses TRBV18 and TRBJ2-7; the D gene is possibly TRBD2 (6 bases). Germline V gives CDR1 KGHSH, CDR2 LQKENI. V was clipped by 0 bases and J by 6 bases, with 9 bases between them. The CDR3 sequence is 13 residues long. Variable domain in full (rest from reference TRBV18 and TRBJ2-7): NAGVMQNPRHLVRRRGQEARLRCSPMKGHSHVYWYRQLPEEGLKFMVYLQKENIIDESGMPKERFSAEFPKEGPSILRIQQVVRGDSAAYFCASSPPGGSEQYFGPGTRLTVT.

The gene calls are TRBV14 and TRBJ1-1; perhaps TRBD1 as D (5 bases). CDR3 length: 14 residues. V was shortened by 0 bases and J by 5 bases, with 10 bases between the two germline ends. Germline assignment: CDR1 SGHDN and CDR2 FVKESK. The CDR3 DNA follows: TGTGCCAGCAGCCAAGAGAACAGGCATACTGAAGCTTTCTTT. As protein: CASSQENRHTEAFF.

This chain joins TRBV29-1 and TRBJ1-1, with 8 bases identical to TRBD1. Germline V gene sequence: CDR1 SQVTM, CDR2 ANQGSEA. Trimming took 3 bases from V and 4 from J; bases not matched to a gene: 4. The CDR3 is made up of 13 amino acids. CDR3 nucleotides: TGCAGCGTTGAGGGACAGGAGGGCACTGAAGCTTTCTTT. This translates into CSVEGQEGTEAFF. Variable domain in full (rest from reference TRBV29-1 and TRBJ1-1): SAVISQKPSRDICQRGTSLTIQCQVDSQVTMMFWYRQQPGQSLTLIATANQGSEATYESGFVIDKFPISRPNLTFSTLTVSNMSPEDSSIYLCSVEGQEGTEAFFGQGTRLTVV.

A few counts support this clone. Other DNA sequences of this sample code for an identical CDR3. This chain links TRBV11-3 with TRBJ2-7; tentative D call: TRBD2 (6 bases). CDR1 and CDR2 from the germline V gene are SGHNT and YENEEA. V was trimmed by 2 bases and J by 4 bases, leaving 9 bases between them. CDR3 length equals 13 residues. The CDR3 region is CASSLRGSYEQYF. CDR3 nucleotides: TGTGCCAGCAGCTTACGGGGGAGTTACGAGCAGTACTTC.

The gene calls are TRBV5-1 and TRBJ2-5; 7 bases match TRBD1. The CDR3 covers 15 residues. V lost 0 bases to trimming and J lost 5 bases; unmatched junction nucleotides: 7. Germline V gene lookup returns CDR1 SGHRS and CDR2 YFSETQ. DNA of the CDR3: TGCGCCAGCAGCTTGGTAGGGGGCATGGAGGAGACCCAGTACTTC. The encoded protein is CASSLVGGMEETQYF. Full variable domain (rest looked up from reference TRBV5-1 and TRBJ2-5): KAGVTQTPRYLIKTRGQQVTLSCSPISGHRSVSWYQQTPGQGLQFLFEYFSETQRNKGNFPGRFSGRQFSNSRSEMNVSTLELGDSALYLCASSLVGGMEETQYFGPGTRLLVL.

The chain carries TRBV6-4 and TRBJ2-1, with 8 bases matching TRBD2. This CDR3 is built from 16 residues. Trimming took 6 bases from V and 9 from J; bases not matched to a gene: 16. Germline lookup yields CDR1 MRHNA and CDR2 SNTAGT. CDR3 sequence: CASRTGTRGGPPEQFF. The CDR3 nucleotides read TGTGCCAGCAGGACGGGGACACGGGGGGGCCCACCTGAGCAGTTCTTC.

The chain has TRBV18 and TRBJ2-5, with D tentatively TRBD1 (6 bases). Germline loops: CDR1 KGHSH, CDR2 LQKENI. The CDR3 sequence is 14 residues long. V lost 1 base to trimming and J lost 1 base, with 7 bases between them. CDR3 loop: CASSPLRGQETQYF. DNA of the CDR3: TGTGCCAGCTCACCACTCAGGGGCCAAGAGACCCAGTACTTC.

This chain uses TRBV15 with TRBJ2-1, with 12 nucleotides matching TRBD2. The V and J ends lost 3 bases and 6 bases, in that order; junction bases with no gene match: 6. CDR1 and CDR2 (germline): LNHNV, YYDKDF (reference sequence). CDR3 length: 16 residues. In DNA, the CDR3 is TGTGCCACCAGCAGTTACCTAGCGGGGGGGTCCAATGAGCAGTTCTTC. Protein: CATSSYLAGGSNEQFF.

The chain uses TRBV6-5 and TRBJ2-7; 10 bases are a match to TRBD1. CDR3 length equals 15 residues. Germline lookup yields CDR1 MNHEY and CDR2 SVGAGI. V lost 2 bases to trimming and J lost 6 bases; unmatched junction nucleotides: 7. As DNA, the CDR3 is TGTGCCAGCAGTTACCGGGACAGGGGAGTTGGCGAGCAGTACTTC. Protein sequence: CASSYRDRGVGEQYF.

This chain joins TRBV4-1 and TRBJ2-7, with D possibly matching TRBD1 (6 bases). V was trimmed by 4 bases and J by 0 bases, leaving 10 bases between them. The CDR3 has 14 residues. Germline values: CDR1 MGHRA, CDR2 YSYEKL. CDR3 DNA: TGCGCCAGCAGCCTGAGGGGGTTCTCCTACGAGCAGTACTTC. This translates into CASSLRGFSYEQYF.

Here the CDR3 reads CATSRAGDQPQHF. CDR3 sequence (DNA): TGTGCCACCAGCAGAGCGGGGGATCAGCCCCAGCATTTT. The chain has TRBV15 and TRBJ1-5, with a weak D call TRBD1 (5 bases). Germline V gene sequence: CDR1 LNHNV, CDR2 YYDKDF (reference sequence). The CDR3 has 13 amino acids. The V end was cut by 1 base, the J end by 5 bases, with 6 bases between. The complete variable domain, with remaining parts taken from reference TRBV15 and TRBJ1-5, reads DAMVIQNPRYQVTQFGKPVTLSCSQTLNHNVMYWYQQKSSQAPKLLFHYYDKDFNNEADTPDNFQSRRPNTSFCFLDIRSPGLGDTAMYLCATSRAGDQPQHFGDGTRLSIL.

The V and J genes are TRBV14 and TRBJ2-7, with unresolved D. CDR1 SGHDN and CDR2 FVKESK come from the germline V gene. Between the trimmed V and J ends, which lost 1 base and 2 bases, there was a span of 3 bases. This CDR3 region has 12 residues. CDR3: CASSQVTYEQYF. The CDR3 coding sequence is TGTGCCAGCAGCCAAGTCACCTACGAGCAGTACTTC.

This clone was seen many times. V gene TRBV5-1 combines with J gene TRBJ2-2; TRBD1 is a possible D gene (6 bases). Germline V gene lookup returns CDR1 SGHRS and CDR2 YFSETQ. This CDR3 has 16 amino acids. Trimming removed 0 bases from V and 4 bases from J, with 13 bases in between. The CDR3 nucleotides are TGCGCCAGCAGCTTGGAGGGGACACCCTTCACCGGGGAGCTGTTTTTT. It codes for CASSLEGTPFTGELFF.

This chain connects TRBV19 to TRBJ1-2; 10 bases map to TRBD1. The ends lost 4 bases at V and 4 bases at J; junction bases unmatched: 6. Germline V CDR1 and CDR2: LNHDA, SQIVND (reference sequence). CDR3 length equals 15 residues. CDR3 bases: TGTGCCAGTAGTAAAACCGGGACAGGGGTCTATGGCTACACCTTC. It translates to CASSKTGTGVYGYTF.

This chain links TRBV5-8 with TRBJ2-1, with 14 bases lining up with TRBD2. The CDR3 loop spans 17 amino acids. Unmatched junction bases numbered 13, after V lost 6 bases and J lost 8 bases. CDR1 is SGHTS, CDR2 YDEGEE, per germline. CDR3 residues: CASNLPRTSGRIHEQFF. The DNA for the CDR3 is TGTGCCAGCAACCTACCCCGGACTAGCGGGAGGATCCATGAGCAGTTCTTC. Drawing the rest from reference TRBV5-8 and TRBJ2-1, the complete variable domain is EAGVTQSPTHLIKTRGQQATLRCSPISGHTSVYWYQQALGLGLQFLLWYDEGEERNRGNFPPRFSGRQFPNYSSELNVNALELEDSALYLCASNLPRTSGRIHEQFFGPGTRLTVL.

The genes are TRBV19 and TRBJ2-6, with D possibly matching TRBD1 (6 bases). Trimming took 4 bases from V and 1 from J, leaving 11 bases between them. The CDR3 has 16 amino acids. Germline CDR1 and CDR2: LNHDA and SQIVND (reference sequence). The DNA of the CDR3 is TGTGCCAGTAGTAAAGTCAGGGGATCTGGGGCCAACGTCCTGACTTTC. Translation: CASSKVRGSGANVLTF. Filled out from reference TRBV19 and TRBJ2-6, the complete variable domain reads DGGITQSPKYLFRKEGQNVTLSCEQNLNHDAMYWYRQDPGQGLRLIYYSQIVNDFQKGDIAEGYSVSREKKESFPLTVTSAQKNPTAFYLCASSKVRGSGANVLTFGAGSRLTVL.